The clone carrying this T cell receptor (beta chain) was counted only a few times. Its antigen remains unidentified. This sample is part of a study of blood T cells in healthy people across ages. Next came a second PCR, run for 7 to 11 cycles, which used a sample-barcoded 5' primer along with a J-beta primer mix. In TCRdb, the 5' RACE reads were re-called with MiXCR into one record per CDR3 protein. Among about 810,000 distinct CDR3 sequences, around 34% were seen once, and the ten largest hold over 10%. Overall study results and limits: Bulk PBMC profiling left naive and antigen-experienced comparisons inconclusive.

Germline values: CDR1 MNHEY, CDR2 SVGEGT. This CDR3 contains 16 residues. V lost 0 bases, J lost 4 bases, and 6 bases stayed unmatched. Input material: blood. The sequence derives from a young man in good health. This chain connects TRBV6-2 or TRBV6-3 to TRBJ2-1; 7 nucleotides match TRBD1. The CDR3 sequence is CASSYSRQGPYNEQFF. CDR3 in DNA: TGTGCCAGCAGTTACTCTCGACAGGGCCCTTACAATGAGCAGTTCTTC.